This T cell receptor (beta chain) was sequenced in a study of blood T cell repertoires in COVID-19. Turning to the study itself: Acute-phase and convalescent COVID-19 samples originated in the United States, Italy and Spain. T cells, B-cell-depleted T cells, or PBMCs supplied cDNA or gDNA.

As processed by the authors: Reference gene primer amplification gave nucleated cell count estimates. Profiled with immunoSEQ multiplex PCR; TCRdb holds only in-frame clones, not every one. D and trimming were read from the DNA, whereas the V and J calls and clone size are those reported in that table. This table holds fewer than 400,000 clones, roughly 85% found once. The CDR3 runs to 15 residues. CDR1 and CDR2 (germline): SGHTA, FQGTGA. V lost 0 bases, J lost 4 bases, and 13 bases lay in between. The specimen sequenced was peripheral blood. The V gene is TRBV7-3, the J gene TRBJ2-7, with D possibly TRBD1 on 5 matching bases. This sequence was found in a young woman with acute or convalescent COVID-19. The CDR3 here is CASSLTGLQGYEQYF. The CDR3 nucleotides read TGTGCCAGCAGCTTAACGGGGCTACAAGGGTACGAGCAGTACTTC.